This TCR beta chain was found in a study of patients and donors after allogeneic stem cell transplantation. Using its own MiXCR run on the RT-PCR reads, TCRdb lists one record per CDR3 protein. The top ten hold around 6.8% of the sample, which has about 400,000 distinct CDR3 sequences, 16% seen once. The sequencing sample was made of blood, either unsorted or a sorted T cell fraction (not recorded which). The receptor's source is a human donor who was either an allogeneic HSCT recipient or a stem cell or donor lymphocyte infusion donor (not recorded which). It is not recorded whose cells these are; they may come from a transplant donor.

CDR3 sequence: CASSTRLDSYEQYF. The DNA of the CDR3 is TGTGCCAGCAGCACCAGACTGGATTCCTACGAGCAGTACTTC. The chain is built from TRBV7-8 and TRBJ2-7; D unclear. The CDR3 loop spans 14 amino acids. Germline V lookup: CDR1 SGHVS, CDR2 FQNEAQ. Trimming stripped 5 bases from V and 1 base from J, with 12 bases between.